This T cell receptor (beta chain) was obtained from a study of sequential checkpoint blockade in melanoma. This clone was counted only a few times. Documented treatment: randomized to nivolumab then ipilimumab (arm A) or the reverse (arm B). The CDR3 is made up of 12 amino acids. The V and J ends lost 8 bases and 10 bases, in that order; junction bases with no gene match: 5. In germline, CDR1 is MNHGY, CDR2 SAAAGT. The assay was immunoSEQ multiplex PCR, and TCRdb's table has in-frame clones only and misses some. Of about 1,700 clones listed, roughly a quarter are singletons. The clonotype comes from a human donor with melanoma. V gene TRBV6-8 combines with J gene TRBJ1-6; TRBD1 matches at 7 bases. The source was tumor tissue (inferred from file names), collected from a patient given nivolumab and ipilimumab in sequence. Here the CDR3 DNA reads TGTGCCAGCCAATTAGGGGGCTCACCCCTCCACTTT. Protein: CASQLGGSPLHF.